These 3 T cell receptor beta chains came from one sample sequenced in a study of blood T cells in healthy people across ages. A second PCR, run for roughly 7 to 11 cycles, used a sample-barcoded 5' primer plus a J-beta primer mix. TCRdb re-derived calls from the 5' RACE reads in MiXCR, one entry per CDR3 protein. This sample yields some 760,000 distinct CDR3 sequences, of which roughly 25% are seen a single time; 3% to 4% belongs to the top ten. The same data also went into a second study, on T cells of mothers and their children.

Source material: blood. The receptors stem from a boy between 10 and 17 years old in good health.

This clonotype has a handful of counts. The chain has TRBV5-1 and TRBJ2-5; 10 bases fit TRBD1. CDR1 is SGHRS, CDR2 YFSETQ, per germline. The CDR3 totals 17 residues. The trim removed 0 bases at V and 0 bases at J, leaving 5 bases unmatched. The CDR3 bases are TGCGCCAGCAGCTTGGCCGGGACAGGGGATTACCAAGAGACCCAGTACTTC. Translation: CASSLAGTGDYQETQYF.

This clonotype was seen a few times. The chain employs TRBV7-2 and TRBJ2-5; 13 bases fit TRBD2. With V trimmed by 5 bases and J by 5 bases, 14 bases remained unmatched. Germline V gene sequence: CDR1 SGHTA, CDR2 FQGNSA. CDR3 length: 18 residues. CDR3 sequence: CASSPPPGLAGPVETQYF. The CDR3 coding sequence is TGTGCCAGCAGCCCCCCTCCGGGACTAGCGGGGCCCGTGGAGACCCAGTACTTC.

The rearrangement uses TRBV28 and TRBJ1-5; tentative D call: TRBD1 (6 bases). The CDR3 runs to 16 residues. Trimming shortened V by 6 bases and J by 6 bases, and 21 bases separated the two germline ends. The germline V gene has CDR1 MDHEN and CDR2 SYDVKM. CDR3 nucleotide sequence: TGTGCCAGCAGCCCGGGCCAGGGGTTCTACATTCAGCCCCAGCATTTT. This translates into CASSPGQGFYIQPQHF.